This TCR beta chain was obtained from a study of T cell responses to AZD1222 COVID-19 vaccine. Findings of the study overall: Among vaccine-associated CD4 TCRs, coverage spanned spike, with dominance at 160-218 and 743-854. An increase in Spike-specific TCR breadth and depth was observed after two AZD1222 doses.

This CDR3 region has 15 residues. Germline loops: CDR1 SQVTM, CDR2 ANQGSEA. V was trimmed by 6 bases and J by 2 bases, leaving 18 bases between them. Assay: immunoSEQ multiplex PCR; the TCRdb copy retains only in-frame clones and omits some. The sample contains more than 80,000 clones, 85% to 90% of which appear only once. Points on this clone: Its target is unknown.

The sequence came from an adult in good health. The chain employs TRBV29-1 and TRBJ2-3; D may be TRBD2 (6 bases). The sequences come from peripheral blood, collected on day 0 of AZD1222 vaccination. The CDR3 coding sequence is TGCAGCGTAATCTTTCCCCGGGGGATCACAGATACGCAGTATTTT. Its protein is CSVIFPRGITDTQYF.